The clone carrying this TCR beta chain has a handful of counts. This sample is part of a study of tumor and adjacent non-tumor tissue in lung cancer. A modified ARM-PCR protocol with three rounds of nested PCR amplified TCRbeta. TCRdb called the multiplex PCR reads again in MiXCR, with one record for every CDR3 protein. Here the sample spans roughly 200,000 distinct CDR3 sequences, less than 80% being singletons. The template was RNA from unsorted bulk tissue. The CDR3 extends over 13 amino acids. Germline CDR1 reads MNHNS; CDR2 reads SASEGT. Trimming shortened V by 3 bases and J by 9 bases, and 13 bases separated the two germline ends.

The specimen was lung tumor tissue. The rearrangement joins TRBV6-1 to TRBJ2-3; a possible D gene is TRBD1 (6 bases). The receptor was isolated from a man aged 55-75 years with non-small cell lung cancer. In DNA form, the CDR3 reads TGTGCCAGCAGTGACGGCCCAGGGGAAACGCAGTATTTT. This translates into CASSDGPGETQYF.